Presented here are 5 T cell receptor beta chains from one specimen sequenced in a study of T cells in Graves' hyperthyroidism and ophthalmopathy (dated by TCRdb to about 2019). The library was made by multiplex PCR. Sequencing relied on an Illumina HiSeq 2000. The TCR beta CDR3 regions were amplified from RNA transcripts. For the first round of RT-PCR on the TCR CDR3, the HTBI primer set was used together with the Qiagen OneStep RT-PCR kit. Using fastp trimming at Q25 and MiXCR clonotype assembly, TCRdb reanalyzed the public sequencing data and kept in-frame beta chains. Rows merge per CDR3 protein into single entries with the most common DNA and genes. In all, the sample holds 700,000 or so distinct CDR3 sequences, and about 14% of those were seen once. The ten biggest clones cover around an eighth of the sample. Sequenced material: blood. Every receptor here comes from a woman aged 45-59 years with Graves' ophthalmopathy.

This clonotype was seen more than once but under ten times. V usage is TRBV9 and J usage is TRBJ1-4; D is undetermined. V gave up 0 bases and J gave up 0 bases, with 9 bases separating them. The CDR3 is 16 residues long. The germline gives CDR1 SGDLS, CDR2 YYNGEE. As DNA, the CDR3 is TGTGCCAGCAGCGTAGGGGCGTATGCAACTAATGAAAAACTGTTTTTT. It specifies CASSVGAYATNEKLFF. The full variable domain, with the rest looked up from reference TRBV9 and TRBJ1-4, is DSGVTQTPKHLITATGQRVTLRCSPRSGDLSVYWYQQSLDQGLQFLIQYYNGEERAKGNILERFSAQQFPDLHSELNLSSLELGDSALYFCASSVGAYATNEKLFFGSGTQLSVL.

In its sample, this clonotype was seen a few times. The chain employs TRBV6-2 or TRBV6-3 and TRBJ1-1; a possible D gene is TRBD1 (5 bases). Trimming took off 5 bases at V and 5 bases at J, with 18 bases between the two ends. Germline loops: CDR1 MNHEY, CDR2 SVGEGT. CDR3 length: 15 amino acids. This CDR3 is CASSLDSTSWTEAFF. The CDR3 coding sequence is TGTGCCAGCAGTCTCGACAGCACAAGTTGGACTGAAGCTTTCTTT.

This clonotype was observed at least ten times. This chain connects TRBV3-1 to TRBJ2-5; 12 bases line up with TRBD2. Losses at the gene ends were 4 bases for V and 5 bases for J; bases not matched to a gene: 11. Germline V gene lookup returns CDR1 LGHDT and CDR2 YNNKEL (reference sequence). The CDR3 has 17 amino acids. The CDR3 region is CASSPSSGRALWETQYF. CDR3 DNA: TGTGCCAGCAGCCCATCTAGCGGGAGGGCCTTATGGGAGACCCAGTACTTC.

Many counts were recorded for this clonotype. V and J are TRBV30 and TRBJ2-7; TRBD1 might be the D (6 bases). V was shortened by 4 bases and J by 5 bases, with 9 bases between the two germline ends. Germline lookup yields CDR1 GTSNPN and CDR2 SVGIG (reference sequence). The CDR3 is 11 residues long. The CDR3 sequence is CAWNRVNEQYF. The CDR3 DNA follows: TGTGCCTGGAACAGGGTGAACGAGCAGTACTTC.

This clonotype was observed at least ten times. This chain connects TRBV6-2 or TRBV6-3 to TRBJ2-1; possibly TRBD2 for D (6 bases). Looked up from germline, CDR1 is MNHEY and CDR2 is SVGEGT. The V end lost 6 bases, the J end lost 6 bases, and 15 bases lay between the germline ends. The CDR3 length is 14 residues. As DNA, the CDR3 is TGTGCCAGCAGACTGGACTGGGAGGTCAATGAGCAGTTCTTC. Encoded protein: CASRLDWEVNEQFF.